These 30 T cell receptor beta chains were sequenced from one sample in a study of metastatic and nonmetastatic thyroid tumors. TCRdb reprocessed the PCR reads using MiXCR. This repertoire shows around 28,000 clones, 3.7% found once; its top ten account for 3% to 3.5%. There were no patients who had received any treatment before thyroid surgery. The sequenced sample was blood. The receptors originated from a male donor with papillary thyroid cancer or a benign thyroid nodule (not recorded which). Some clones in this sample may be carry-over from other donors' samples.

There are a few counts of this clone. One junction end disagrees with the germline gene, perhaps due to a read error. The rearrangement joins TRBV7-7 to TRBJ2-2, with 8 bases fitting TRBD2. Germline lookup yields CDR1 SSHAT and CDR2 FNYEAQ (reference sequence). The CDR3 loop spans 15 amino acids. For the CDR3, the DNA is TGTGCTAGCAGCTTACGGGAGGGGGTTACCGGGGAGCTGTTTTTT. Translation gives CASSLREGVTGELFF.

Comments on this clone: The sample has other DNA sequences that encode this CDR3 too. The V gene is TRBV2, the J gene TRBJ2-7; D uncertain. V gave up 4 bases and J gave up 7 bases, with 8 bases separating them. CDR3 length: 11 residues. Germline V gives CDR1 SNHLY, CDR2 FYNNEI. In DNA, the CDR3 is TGTGCCAGCAGTGTACGCTATGAGCAGTACTTC. Residues: CASSVRYEQYF.

This clone was seen at least ten times. This chain joins TRBV5-4 and TRBJ2-7; 8 bases are shared with TRBD2. This CDR3 is 15 amino acids long. Unmatched junction bases numbered 8, after V lost 4 bases and J lost 2 bases. CDR1 is SGHNT and CDR2 is YYREEE in the germline V gene (reference sequence). In DNA form, the CDR3 reads TGTGCCAGCAGCATCAGCGGGAGAGGACCCTACGAGCAGTACTTC. This encodes CASSISGRGPYEQYF.

This clone turned up a few times. No conserved phenylalanine or tryptophan ends this CDR3, so it is likely a read error. J is TRBJ1-2 and V is TRBV3-1, with 9 bases fitting TRBD1. V trimming: 5 bases; J trimming: 4 bases; junction bases outside the gene matches: 5. This CDR3 has 14 residues. Per germline, CDR1 LGHDT and CDR2 YNNKEL (reference sequence). The CDR3 region has the DNA TGTGCCAGCAGCTTACAGGGGGCGGGCTATGGCTACACCCTC. Translation gives CASSLQGAGYGYTL.

This clone occurred a few times. An end of the junction differs from the germline gene, which may be a read error. Other DNA sequences within the sample encode an identical CDR3. This chain links TRBV2 with TRBJ1-5; D is unresolved. Germline CDR1 is SNHLY and CDR2 is FYNNEI. This CDR3 spans 14 amino acids. The CDR3 region has the DNA TGTGCTAGCAGTGAGGTGCCAGGTGGAGAGCCCCAGCATTTT. Translated, it gives CASSEVPGGEPQHF.

This clone is labeled as medium-sized. The J gene is TRBJ2-7, the V gene TRBV6-1, with 10 positions matching TRBD2. Per germline, CDR1 MNHNS and CDR2 SASEGT. Trimming at V came to 5 bases and at J to 3 bases, leaving 13 bases not matched to a gene. This CDR3 spans 17 amino acids. CDR3 amino acids: CASSYTSGTISLYEQYF. In nucleotides, the CDR3 is TGTGCCAGCAGTTACACTAGCGGGACCATTTCCCTCTACGAGCAGTACTTC.

This clone showed up many times. The chain employs TRBV11-2 and TRBJ1-1; the D gene is possibly TRBD1 (6 bases). The CDR3 extends over 13 amino acids. V gave up 0 bases and J gave up 6 bases, with 8 bases separating them. Germline CDR1 is SGHAT and CDR2 is FQNNGV. The CDR3 here is CASSLEPGAEAFF. The CDR3 nucleotides are TGTGCCAGCAGCTTAGAACCAGGGGCTGAAGCTTTCTTT.

The sample holds a few counts of this clone. The V call is TRBV24-1, the J call TRBJ2-2; TRBD2 aligns across 8 bases. After removal of 4 bases from V and 8 bases from J, the junction contained 5 bases not matched to a gene. Germline V lookup: CDR1 KGHDR, CDR2 SFDVKD. This CDR3 comprises 14 residues. The CDR3 bases are TGTGCCACCAGTGACCAGCGGGAGATAGGGGAGCTGTTTTTT. The encoded protein is CATSDQREIGELFF.

The sample holds a few counts of this clone. The chain employs TRBV29-1 and TRBJ2-5, with D possibly TRBD1 on 7 matching bases. Trimming stripped 3 bases from V and 5 bases from J, with 19 bases between. CDR3 size: 15 residues. CDR1 is SQVTM, CDR2 ANQGSEA, per germline. The CDR3 is CSVDAGSGGSETQYF. In nucleotides, the CDR3 is TGCAGCGTTGATGCGGGGTCAGGGGGGTCGGAGACCCAGTACTTC.

This clone was observed many times. The chain combines TRBV15 with TRBJ2-1; 10 positions agree with TRBD2. The CDR3 extends over 18 amino acids. Trimming took 2 bases from V and 6 from J; bases not matched to a gene: 13. Germline CDR1 and CDR2: LNHNV and YYDKDF (reference sequence). The CDR3 coding sequence is TGTGCCACCAGCAGAAGGGGCCAAGCGGGAGGGCCAGGCAATGAGCAGTTCTTC. As protein: CATSRRGQAGGPGNEQFF.

This chain joins TRBV28 and TRBJ2-1; TRBD1 agrees at 7 bases. This CDR3 contains 11 residues. The germline CDR1 and CDR2 sequences are MDHEN and SYDVKM. V shed 6 bases, J shed 15 bases, and the junction held 8 bases outside the gene matches. Here the CDR3 DNA reads TGTGCCAGCAGCCGCGACAGGGTAAGGTTCTTC. Residues: CASSRDRVRFF.

This clone was counted between two and nine times. The rearrangement joins TRBV5-1 to TRBJ2-3; the match to TRBD1 covers 7 bases. J lost 5 bases, V lost 4 bases, and 10 bases had no gene match. The CDR3 runs to 15 residues. Germline-derived CDR1 and CDR2 are SGHRS and YFSETQ. The DNA for the CDR3 is TGCGCCAGCAGCATAGCAGGGGGTCAAGGAGATACGCAGTATTTT. It codes for CASSIAGGQGDTQYF.

The chain combines TRBV7-2 with TRBJ2-7; 9 nucleotides align to TRBD2. Germline V gene sequence: CDR1 SGHTA, CDR2 FQGNSA. The length of the CDR3 is 17 residues. The V segment lost 5 bases and the J segment 3 bases; nucleotides outside the gene matches: 14. As DNA, the CDR3 is TGTGCCAGCAGCCCCGGACAGAATAGCGGGAGAGGCTACGAGCAGTACTTC. The encoded protein is CASSPGQNSGRGYEQYF.

In this sample, this clone turned up many times. This chain connects TRBV7-2 to TRBJ2-2; no reliable D call. Trimming cost V 5 bases and J 6 bases, with 4 bases left between them. This CDR3 spans 11 amino acids. Germline lookup yields CDR1 SGHTA and CDR2 FQGNSA. For the CDR3, the DNA is TGTGCCAGCAGCGGGGCCGGGGAGCTGTTTTTT. Its protein is CASSGAGELFF.

This clone was recorded at least ten times. The same CDR3 is also encoded by other DNA sequences in this sample. The chain carries TRBV7-8 and TRBJ1-1; 8 bases agree with TRBD1. The trim removed 5 bases at V and 4 bases at J, leaving 3 bases unmatched. Germline CDR1 and CDR2: SGHVS and FQNEAQ. The length of the CDR3 is 13 residues. CDR3 bases: TGTGCCAGCAGCCTTACAGGGGGCACTGAAGCTTTCTTT. Translated, it gives CASSLTGGTEAFF.

Points on this clone: The junction differs from germline at one of its ends, possibly a read error. V and J are TRBV6-1 and TRBJ1-4; 7 nucleotides match TRBD1. Looked up from germline, CDR1 is MNHNS and CDR2 is SASEGT. This CDR3 has 13 residues. The CDR3 here is CASSEDRDEKLFF. The CDR3 DNA reads as TGTGCCAGCAGCGAAGACAGGGATGAAAAACTGTTTTTT.

This clone is a singleton in its sample. The junction departs from germline at one end; a sequencing error may be responsible. This chain joins TRBV5-4 and TRBJ2-2; perhaps TRBD1 as D (5 bases). Germline values: CDR1 SGHNT, CDR2 YYREEE (reference sequence). The CDR3 runs to 18 residues. The CDR3 coding sequence is TGTGCCATCAGCTTGGGGCAAGGGGAAACCCGGGTGATCGGGGAGCTGTTTTTT. This translates into CAISLGQGETRVIGELFF.

Judged by abundance, this clone is medium-sized. J is TRBJ2-2 and V is TRBV27; D unresolved. This CDR3 is built from 11 residues. Germline CDR1 MNHEY, CDR2 SMNVEV (reference sequence). V lost 6 bases to trimming and J lost 1 base, with 0 bases between them. This CDR3 reads CASRNTGELFF. In DNA form, the CDR3 reads TGTGCCAGCAGGAACACCGGGGAGCTGTTTTTT.

CDR3 coding DNA: TGTGCCAGCAGCAAAGAAGGAGTACGGGGTGTGTCCTACGAGCAGTACTTC. It translates to CASSKEGVRGVSYEQYF. The chain employs TRBV9 and TRBJ2-7, with TRBD2 as a possible D gene (5 bases). The V gene lost 4 bases and the J gene lost 1 base, with 21 bases spanning the gap. The CDR3 is 17 amino acids. Germline assignment: CDR1 SGDLS and CDR2 YYNGEE.

This clone was seen a few times. This chain connects TRBV28 to TRBJ2-7, with no clear D. Trimming stripped 10 bases from V and 0 bases from J, with 19 bases between. There are 15 residues in the CDR3. Germline loops: CDR1 MDHEN, CDR2 SYDVKM. CDR3 DNA sequence: TGTGCCACCGTTAGTACAGCCTATTCCTCCTACGAGCAGTACTTC. Translating gives CATVSTAYSSYEQYF.

This clone was detected only a few times. The chain uses TRBV7-9 and TRBJ1-5, with D unclear. The CDR3 is 13 amino acids. The germline V gene has CDR1 SEHNR and CDR2 FQNEAQ (reference sequence). Deletions cut 5 bases from V and 0 bases from J, with 5 bases between. The CDR3 coding sequence is TGTGCCAGCAGCCTCCATAGCAATCAGCCCCAGCATTTT. It codes for CASSLHSNQPQHF.

This clone was found many times. The J gene is TRBJ2-3, the V gene TRBV9; the match to TRBD2 covers 9 bases. V trimming: 4 bases; J trimming: 3 bases; junction bases outside the gene matches: 6. The CDR3 has 15 residues. Germline CDR1 reads SGDLS; CDR2 reads YYNGEE. For the CDR3, the DNA is TGTGCCAGCAGCTTTAGCGGGAGTGGGACAGATACGCAGTATTTT. Protein sequence: CASSFSGSGTDTQYF.

This clone was picked up many times. The chain links TRBV20-1 to TRBJ1-4; no firm D call. V lost 4 bases and J 0 bases, leaving 12 bases between the germline ends. Germline assignment: CDR1 DFQATT and CDR2 SNEGSKA (reference sequence). The CDR3 sequence is 15 residues long. The CDR3 coding sequence is TGCAGTGCTATCCTTCAGCGTGCAACTAATGAAAAACTGTTTTTT. Amino acids: CSAILQRATNEKLFF.

Notes on this clone: A junction end diverges from the germline sequence, so it may reflect a read error. The chain combines TRBV12-3 or TRBV12-4 with TRBJ1-1; TRBD1 matches 7 bases. The CDR3 extends over 14 amino acids. The CDR3 region has the DNA TGTGCCAGCAATTTCGGGACAGTGAACAATGAAGCTTTCTTT. It codes for CASNFGTVNNEAFF.

This clone was seen at least ten times. The CDR3 coding sequence is TGTGCCAGCAGCGTAGCTTGGCAGCCATACGAGCAGTACTTC. This translates into CASSVAWQPYEQYF. The chain has TRBV9 and TRBJ2-7, with D unclear. With 0 bases removed from V and 4 bases from J, the gap between germline ends came to 11 bases. The CDR3 spans 14 residues. The V gene's germline CDR1 is SGDLS and CDR2 YYNGEE.

This clone was counted at least ten times. This sequence joins TRBV5-4 and TRBJ1-6; D is ambiguous. The CDR3 sequence is 14 residues long. The V gene lost 0 bases and the J gene lost 6 bases, with 7 bases spanning the gap. Germline V gene sequence: CDR1 SGHNT, CDR2 YYREEE (reference sequence). CDR3 region: CASSLAGSNSPLHF. DNA of the CDR3: TGTGCCAGCAGCTTGGCCGGGAGTAATTCACCCCTCCACTTT.

This clone was observed many times. Different DNA sequences within this sample yield the same CDR3. J is TRBJ2-7 and V is TRBV28; the D call may be TRBD1 or TRBD2 (5 bases each). In germline, CDR1 is MDHEN, CDR2 SYDVKM. The CDR3 consists of 14 residues. V lost 9 bases and J lost 2, with 17 bases in between. The CDR3 is CASAPGRRPYEQYF. The CDR3 DNA reads TGTGCCAGTGCGCCGGGACGCAGGCCCTACGAGCAGTACTTC.

This clone was detected only a few times. This chain joins TRBV19 and TRBJ1-5, with unresolved D. The CDR3 sequence is 14 residues long. V lost 5 bases to trimming and J lost 10 bases, with 18 bases between them. CDR1 is LNHDA and CDR2 is SQIVND in the germline V gene (reference sequence). The CDR3 protein is CASSSRQGGHPQHF. The CDR3 DNA is TGTGCCAGTAGTTCCAGGCAAGGAGGTCATCCCCAGCATTTT.

J is TRBJ2-7 and V is TRBV20-1; possible D gene TRBD2, 6 bases. The CDR3 consists of 14 residues. From germline, CDR1 is DFQATT and CDR2 SNEGSKA (reference sequence). Trimming stripped 5 bases from V and 0 bases from J, with 14 bases between. The CDR3 here is CSARFGGGSYEQYF. The CDR3 DNA follows: TGCAGTGCTCGTTTTGGGGGAGGCTCCTACGAGCAGTACTTC.

The table lists this clone with many counts. The rearrangement links TRBV5-8 to TRBJ1-6, with D possibly matching TRBD1 (5 bases). Germline loops: CDR1 SGHTS, CDR2 YDEGEE. V shed 3 bases and J shed 5 bases, with 12 bases lying between them. This CDR3 region has 15 residues. The CDR3 coding sequence is TGTGCCAGCAGCTCGGGACTGACCAATAATTCACCCCTCCACTTT. Its translation: CASSSGLTNNSPLHF.